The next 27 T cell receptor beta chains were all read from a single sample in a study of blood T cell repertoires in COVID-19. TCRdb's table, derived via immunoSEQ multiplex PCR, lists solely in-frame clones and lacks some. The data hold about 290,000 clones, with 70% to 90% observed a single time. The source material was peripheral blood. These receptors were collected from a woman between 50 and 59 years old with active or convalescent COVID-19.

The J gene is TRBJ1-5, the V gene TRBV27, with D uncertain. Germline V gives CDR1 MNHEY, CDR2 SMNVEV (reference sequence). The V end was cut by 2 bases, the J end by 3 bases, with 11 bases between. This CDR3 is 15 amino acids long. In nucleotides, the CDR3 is TGTGCCAGCAGTTTAGGAGGGAATTACAATCAGCCCCAGCATTTT. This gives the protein CASSLGGNYNQPQHF.

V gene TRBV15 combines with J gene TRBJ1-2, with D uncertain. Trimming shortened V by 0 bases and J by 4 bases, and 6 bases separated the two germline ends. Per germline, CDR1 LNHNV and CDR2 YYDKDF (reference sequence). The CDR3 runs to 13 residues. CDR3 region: CATSRDSVYGYTF. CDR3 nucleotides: TGTGCCACCAGCAGAGATAGCGTCTATGGCTACACCTTC.

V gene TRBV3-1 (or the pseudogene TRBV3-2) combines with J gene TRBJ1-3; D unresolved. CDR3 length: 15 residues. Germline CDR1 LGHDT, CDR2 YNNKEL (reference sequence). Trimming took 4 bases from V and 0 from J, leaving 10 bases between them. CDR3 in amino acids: CASSPTGSSGNTIYF. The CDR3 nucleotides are TGTGCCAGCAGCCCAACGGGGTCCTCTGGAAACACCATATATTTT.

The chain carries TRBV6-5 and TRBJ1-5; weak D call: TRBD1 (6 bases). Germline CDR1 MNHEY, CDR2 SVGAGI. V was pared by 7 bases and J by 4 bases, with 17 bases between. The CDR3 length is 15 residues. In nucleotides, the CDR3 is TGTGCCAGCACCGAGACAGGCTACCTTAATCAGCCCCAGCATTTT. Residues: CASTETGYLNQPQHF.

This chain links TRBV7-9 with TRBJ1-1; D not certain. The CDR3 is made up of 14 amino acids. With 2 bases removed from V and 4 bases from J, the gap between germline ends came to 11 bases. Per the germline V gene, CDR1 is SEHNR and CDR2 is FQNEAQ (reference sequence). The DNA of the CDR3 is TGTGCCAGCAGCTTATTAACAGAGCTCACTGAAGCTTTCTTT. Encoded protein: CASSLLTELTEAFF.

CDR3 DNA: TGTGCCAGCAGCCAAAGCACCTACCGGGTGCGCCGGCCCCAGCATTTT. It codes for CASSQSTYRVRRPQHF. V is TRBV3-1 (or the pseudogene TRBV3-2) and J is TRBJ1-5; D is unclear. The CDR3 sequence is 16 residues long. Trimming pared 2 bases from V and 9 bases from J, leaving 20 bases between. Germline V gene lookup returns CDR1 LGHDT and CDR2 YNNKEL (reference sequence).

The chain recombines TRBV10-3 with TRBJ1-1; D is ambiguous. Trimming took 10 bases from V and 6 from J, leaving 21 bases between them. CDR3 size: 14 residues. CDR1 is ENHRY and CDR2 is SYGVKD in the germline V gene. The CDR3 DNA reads TGTGCCAGCAAGCTCACCGACAACAAGGCTGAAGCTTTCTTT. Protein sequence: CASKLTDNKAEAFF.

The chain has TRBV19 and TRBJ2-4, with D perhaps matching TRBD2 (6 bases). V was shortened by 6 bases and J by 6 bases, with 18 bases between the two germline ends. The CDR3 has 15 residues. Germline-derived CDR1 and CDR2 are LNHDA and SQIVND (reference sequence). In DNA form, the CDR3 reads TGTGCCAGTAGCCAAGAAAGGACTATCATAAACATTCAGTACTTC. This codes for CASSQERTIINIQYF.

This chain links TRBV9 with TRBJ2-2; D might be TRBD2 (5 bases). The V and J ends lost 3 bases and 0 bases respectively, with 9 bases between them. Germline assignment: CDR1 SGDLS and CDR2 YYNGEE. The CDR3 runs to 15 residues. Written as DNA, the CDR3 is TGTGCCAGCAGCGCGAGCGGAGCGAACACCGGGGAGCTGTTTTTT. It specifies CASSASGANTGELFF.

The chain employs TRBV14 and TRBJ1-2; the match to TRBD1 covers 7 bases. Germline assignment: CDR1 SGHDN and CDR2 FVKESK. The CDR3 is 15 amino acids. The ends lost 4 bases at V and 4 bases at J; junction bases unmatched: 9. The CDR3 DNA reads TGTGCCAGCAGCCGAACAGGGGTTGGGAGCTATGGCTACACCTTC. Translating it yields CASSRTGVGSYGYTF.

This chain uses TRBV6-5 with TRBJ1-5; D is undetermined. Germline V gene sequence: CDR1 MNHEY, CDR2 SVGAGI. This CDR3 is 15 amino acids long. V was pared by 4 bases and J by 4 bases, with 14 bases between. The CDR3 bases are TGTGCCAGCAGTTCTGAGGGTTACGGAAATCAGCCCCAGCATTTT. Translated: CASSSEGYGNQPQHF.

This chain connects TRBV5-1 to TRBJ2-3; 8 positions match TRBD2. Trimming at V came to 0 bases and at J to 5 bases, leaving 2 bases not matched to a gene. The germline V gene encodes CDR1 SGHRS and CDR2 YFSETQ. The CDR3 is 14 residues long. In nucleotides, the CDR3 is TGCGCCAGCAGCTTGGCTAGCGGGCAAGATACGCAGTATTTT. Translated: CASSLASGQDTQYF.

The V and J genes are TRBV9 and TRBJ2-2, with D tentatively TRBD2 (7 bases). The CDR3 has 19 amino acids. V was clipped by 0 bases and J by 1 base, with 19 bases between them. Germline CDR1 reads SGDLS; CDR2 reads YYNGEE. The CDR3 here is CASSVDGGLAGLNTGELFF. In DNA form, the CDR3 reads TGTGCCAGCAGCGTAGACGGGGGCTTAGCGGGCTTGAACACCGGGGAGCTGTTTTTT.

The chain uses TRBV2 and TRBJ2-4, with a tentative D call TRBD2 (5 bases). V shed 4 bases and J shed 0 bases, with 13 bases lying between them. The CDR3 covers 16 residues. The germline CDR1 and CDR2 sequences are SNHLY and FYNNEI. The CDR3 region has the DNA TGTGCCAGCAGTGTAGCAGGACTCCTAGCCAAAAACATTCAGTACTTC. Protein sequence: CASSVAGLLAKNIQYF. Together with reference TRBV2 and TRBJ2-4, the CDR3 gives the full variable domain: EPEVTQTPSHQVTQMGQEVILRCVPISNHLYFYWYRQILGQKVEFLVSFYNNEISEKSEIFDDQFSVERPDGSNFTLKIRSTKLEDSAMYFCASSVAGLLAKNIQYFGAGTRLSVL.

The CDR3 spells CASSSAGSNREKLFF. The CDR3 DNA reads TGCGCCAGCAGTTCTGCAGGGTCAAATAGGGAAAAACTGTTTTTT. The chain is built from TRBV5-1 and TRBJ1-4; tentatively, D is TRBD1 (5 bases). The length of the CDR3 is 15 residues. CDR1 is SGHRS and CDR2 is YFSETQ in the germline V gene. The V end was cut by 5 bases, the J end by 8 bases, with 19 bases between.

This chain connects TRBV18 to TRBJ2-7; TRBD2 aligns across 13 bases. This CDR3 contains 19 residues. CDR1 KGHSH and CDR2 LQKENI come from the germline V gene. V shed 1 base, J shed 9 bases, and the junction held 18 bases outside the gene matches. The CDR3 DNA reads TGTGCCAGCTCACCACTCTCACTAGCGGGAGGGGAAGGAAGGGGTGCGCAGTACTTC. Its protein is CASSPLSLAGGEGRGAQYF. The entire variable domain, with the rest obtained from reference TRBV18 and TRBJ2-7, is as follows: NAGVMQNPRHLVRRRGQEARLRCSPMKGHSHVYWYRQLPEEGLKFMVYLQKENIIDESGMPKERFSAEFPKEGPSILRIQQVVRGDSAAYFCASSPLSLAGGEGRGAQYFGPGTRLTVT.

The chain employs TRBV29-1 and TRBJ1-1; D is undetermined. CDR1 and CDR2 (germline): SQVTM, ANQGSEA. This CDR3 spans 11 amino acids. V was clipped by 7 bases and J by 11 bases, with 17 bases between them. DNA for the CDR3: TGCAGCGCCACCGAGGGTCCAGGTGCTTTCTTT. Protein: CSATEGPGAFF. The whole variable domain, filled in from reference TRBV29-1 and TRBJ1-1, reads SAVISQKPSRDICQRGTSLTIQCQVDSQVTMMFWYRQQPGQSLTLIATANQGSEATYESGFVIDKFPISRPNLTFSTLTVSNMSPEDSSIYLCSATEGPGAFFGQGTRLTVV.

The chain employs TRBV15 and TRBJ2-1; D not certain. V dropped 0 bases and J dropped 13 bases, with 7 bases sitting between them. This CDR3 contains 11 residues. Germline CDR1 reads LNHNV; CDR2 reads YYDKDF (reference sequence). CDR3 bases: TGTGCCACCAGCAGAGATAATCTACAGTTCTTC. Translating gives CATSRDNLQFF.

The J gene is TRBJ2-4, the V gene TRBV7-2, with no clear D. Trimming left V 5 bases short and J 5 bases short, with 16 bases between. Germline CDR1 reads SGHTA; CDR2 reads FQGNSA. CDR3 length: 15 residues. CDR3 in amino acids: CASSNPFLNENIQYF. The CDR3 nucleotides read TGTGCCAGCAGCAATCCCTTCCTAAATGAAAACATTCAGTACTTC.

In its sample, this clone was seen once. CDR3: CASSYLPGQYGYTF. The CDR3 DNA reads as TGTGCCAGCAGTTACTTACCGGGACAGTATGGCTACACCTTC. The chain uses TRBV6-5 and TRBJ1-2; the match to TRBD1 covers 7 bases. The CDR3 has 14 residues. Germline CDR1 MNHEY, CDR2 SVGAGI. The J segment lost 5 bases and the V segment lost 1 base, leaving 4 bases of the junction unmatched.

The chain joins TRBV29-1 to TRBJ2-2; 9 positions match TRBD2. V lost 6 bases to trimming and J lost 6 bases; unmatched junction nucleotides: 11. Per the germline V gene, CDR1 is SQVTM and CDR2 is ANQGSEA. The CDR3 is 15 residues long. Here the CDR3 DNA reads TGCAGCGTCGGTACCATGGCGGGAGGGCCCGGGGAGCTGTTTTTT. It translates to CSVGTMAGGPGELFF.

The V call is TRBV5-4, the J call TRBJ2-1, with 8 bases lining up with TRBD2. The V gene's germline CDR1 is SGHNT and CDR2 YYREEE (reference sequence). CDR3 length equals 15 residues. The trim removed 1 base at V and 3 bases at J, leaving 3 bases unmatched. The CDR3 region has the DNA TGTGCCAGCAGCTTGAAAGCGGGAGTCTACAATGAGCAGTTCTTC. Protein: CASSLKAGVYNEQFF.

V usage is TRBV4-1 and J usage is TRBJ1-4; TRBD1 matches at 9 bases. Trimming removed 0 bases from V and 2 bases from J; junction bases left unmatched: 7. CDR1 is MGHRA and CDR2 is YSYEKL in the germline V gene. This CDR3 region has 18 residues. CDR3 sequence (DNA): TGCGCCAGCAGCCAAGAGGTCGCTACAGGGGGCACTAATGAAAAACTGTTTTTT. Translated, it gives CASSQEVATGGTNEKLFF.

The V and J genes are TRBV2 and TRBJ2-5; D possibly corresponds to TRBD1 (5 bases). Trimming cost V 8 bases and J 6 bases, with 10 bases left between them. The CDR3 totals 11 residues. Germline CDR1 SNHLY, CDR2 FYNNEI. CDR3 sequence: CASQGPKTQYF. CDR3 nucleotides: TGTGCCAGCCAGGGCCCAAAGACCCAGTACTTC.

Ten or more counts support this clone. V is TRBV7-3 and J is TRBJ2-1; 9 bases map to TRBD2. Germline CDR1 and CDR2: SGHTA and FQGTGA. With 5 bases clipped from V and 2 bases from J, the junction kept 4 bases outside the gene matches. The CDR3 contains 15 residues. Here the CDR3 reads CASSGSGGAYNEQFF. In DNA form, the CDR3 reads TGTGCCAGCAGCGGTAGCGGGGGAGCCTACAATGAGCAGTTCTTC.

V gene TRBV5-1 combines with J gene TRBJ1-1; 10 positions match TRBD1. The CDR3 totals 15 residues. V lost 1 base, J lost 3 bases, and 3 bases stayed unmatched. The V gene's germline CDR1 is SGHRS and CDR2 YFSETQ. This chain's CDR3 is CASSLFGQGDTEAFF. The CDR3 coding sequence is TGCGCCAGCAGCTTGTTCGGACAGGGGGACACTGAAGCTTTCTTT. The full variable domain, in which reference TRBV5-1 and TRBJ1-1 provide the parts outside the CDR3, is KAGVTQTPRYLIKTRGQQVTLSCSPISGHRSVSWYQQTPGQGLQFLFEYFSETQRNKGNFPGRFSGRQFSNSRSEMNVSTLELGDSALYLCASSLFGQGDTEAFFGQGTRLTVV.

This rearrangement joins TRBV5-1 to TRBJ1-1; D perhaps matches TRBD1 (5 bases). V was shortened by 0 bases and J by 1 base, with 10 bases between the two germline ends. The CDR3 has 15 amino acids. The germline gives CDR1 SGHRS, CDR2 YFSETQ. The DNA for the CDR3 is TGCGCCAGCAGCTTGGTTGGGGGAGGGAACACTGAAGCTTTCTTT. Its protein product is CASSLVGGGNTEAFF.